These 25 T cell receptor beta chains came from one sample sequenced in a study of cytomegalovirus exposure and HLA in healthy donors. PCR primers comprised 60 Vbeta and 13 Jbeta primers. Repertoires were generated with immunoSEQ multiplex PCR, while TCRdb's copy carries only in-frame clones and drops some. The data show about 160,000 clones, about two thirds seen once. The material sequenced was PBMCs. These receptor sequences come from a young woman in good health and CMV-seronegative.

Comments on this clone: Other DNA sequences of this sample code for an identical CDR3. The rearrangement links TRBV29-1 to TRBJ2-5; TRBD1 agrees at 9 bases. This CDR3 is 13 amino acids long. CDR1 is SQVTM and CDR2 is ANQGSEA in the germline V gene. J was trimmed by 5 bases and V by 0 bases; bases with no gene match: 1. CDR3 amino acids: CSVEEGQGETQYF. Here the CDR3 DNA reads TGCAGCGTTGAAGAAGGACAGGGGGAGACCCAGTACTTC.

V gene TRBV29-1 combines with J gene TRBJ2-7; 7 nucleotides align to TRBD1. The CDR3 has 13 residues. Germline CDR1 is SQVTM and CDR2 is ANQGSEA. The V segment lost 7 bases and the J segment 0 bases; nucleotides outside the gene matches: 6. The CDR3 DNA reads TGCAGCGCACCGGGACAGTCCTCCTACGAGCAGTACTTC. This sequence encodes CSAPGQSSYEQYF.

The chain links TRBV4-3 to TRBJ2-3; TRBD2 agrees at 10 bases. Germline values: CDR1 LGHNA, CDR2 YSLEER. The CDR3 is 18 residues long. V was clipped by 0 bases and J by 4 bases; unmatched bases: 10. The CDR3 here is CASSQETPLAGLADTQYF. The CDR3 bases are TGCGCCAGCAGCCAAGAAACCCCACTAGCGGGATTAGCAGATACGCAGTATTTT.

The rearrangement uses TRBV9 and TRBJ1-5, with a tentative D call TRBD1 (5 bases). Trimming shortened V by 6 bases and J by 2 bases, and 12 bases separated the two germline ends. CDR3 length: 14 amino acids. CDR1 and CDR2 from the germline V gene are SGDLS and YYNGEE. The CDR3 coding sequence is TGTGCCAGCAACAACGGGGGGGGCAATCAGCCCCAGCATTTT. Encoded protein: CASNNGGGNQPQHF.

This sequence joins TRBV4-2 and TRBJ1-2; 8 bases map to TRBD1. This CDR3 contains 16 residues. Germline CDR1 reads LGHNA; CDR2 reads YNFKEQ. V trimming: 3 bases; J trimming: 3 bases; junction bases outside the gene matches: 9. CDR3 region: CASSHRQGSPHYGYTF. CDR3 nucleotide sequence: TGTGCCAGCAGCCACAGACAGGGGTCCCCTCACTATGGCTACACCTTC.

The CDR3 here is CASTGYYLAQHF. Written as DNA, the CDR3 is TGTGCCAGCACAGGGTATTATTTGGCCCAGCATTTT. The chain links TRBV6-1 to TRBJ1-5; a possible D gene is TRBD1 (5 bases). CDR1 MNHNS and CDR2 SASEGT come from the germline V gene. V dropped 7 bases and J dropped 11 bases, with 15 bases sitting between them. This CDR3 is built from 12 residues.

The CDR3 region has the DNA TGTGCCAGCCTAATGGCTCAGGGAGGGTACGAGCAGTACTTC. It specifies CASLMAQGGYEQYF. V gene TRBV13 combines with J gene TRBJ2-7; TRBD2 aligns across 7 bases. Trimming at V came to 8 bases and at J to 4 bases, leaving 11 bases not matched to a gene. CDR1 is PRHDT and CDR2 is FYEKMQ in the germline V gene (reference sequence). The CDR3 totals 14 residues.

The chain links TRBV29-1 to TRBJ1-4, with D possibly being TRBD1 (5 bases). Germline CDR1 and CDR2: SQVTM and ANQGSEA. The CDR3 extends over 14 amino acids. The V end was cut by 1 base, the J end by 4 bases, with 10 bases between. In nucleotides, the CDR3 is TGCAGCGTTGAAGTCGTGGGGGGTAATGAAAAACTGTTTTTT. Protein product: CSVEVVGGNEKLFF.

This chain joins TRBV5-1 and TRBJ2-1; 11 bases are a match to TRBD2. The CDR3 contains 14 residues. Germline V gene data show CDR1 as SGHRS and CDR2 as YFSETQ. Losses at the gene ends were 2 bases for V and 6 bases for J; bases not matched to a gene: 1. The CDR3 bases are TGCGCCAGCAGCTTTACTAGCGGGAGCAATGAGCAGTTCTTC. Translation: CASSFTSGSNEQFF.

This clone has more than one count but fewer than ten. The chain uses TRBV10-3 and TRBJ1-1; tentatively, D is TRBD1 (6 bases). The germline V gene has CDR1 ENHRY and CDR2 SYGVKD. The CDR3 loop spans 13 amino acids. The ends were cut back, 5 bases at V and 1 base at J, with 8 bases in the middle. The CDR3 DNA is TGTGCCATCAGTCTGACAGGGAACACTGAAGCTTTCTTT. Translating gives CAISLTGNTEAFF.

CDR3 sequence (DNA): TGCGCCAGCAGCTTGGCCATCGCGGGAGGAAACACCGGGGAGCTGTTTTTT. Amino acids: CASSLAIAGGNTGELFF. The chain has TRBV5-1 and TRBJ2-2, with 8 bases fitting TRBD2. V lost 0 bases and J lost 2; bases outside the gene matches: 6. Germline V CDR1 and CDR2: SGHRS, YFSETQ. The length of the CDR3 is 17 residues.

To note about this clone: Its ends do not fully match the called genes, so a read error is possible. J is TRBJ1-1 and V is TRBV7-9, with no clear D. The germline V gene encodes CDR1 SEHNR and CDR2 FQNEAQ (reference sequence). The CDR3 length is 15 residues. CDR3 DNA: TGTTCCAGCAGCTGGAAAACTCCCCGGGTCACTGAAGCTTTCTTT. It is translated as CSSSWKTPRVTEAFF.

This clone was seen more than once but under ten times. The chain combines TRBV6-1 with TRBJ2-5, with D perhaps matching TRBD1 (6 bases). V lost 5 bases and J lost 5, with 15 bases in between. This CDR3 is built from 14 residues. Germline CDR1 reads MNHNS; CDR2 reads SASEGT. CDR3 sequence reads: CASSPGRGHETQYF. The CDR3, as DNA: TGTGCCAGCAGTCCGGGCAGGGGACACGAGACCCAGTACTTC.

The chain links TRBV11-2 to TRBJ1-4; TRBD1 is a possible D gene (5 bases). This CDR3 comprises 19 residues. V was pared by 4 bases and J by 2 bases, with 23 bases between. The germline gives CDR1 SGHAT, CDR2 FQNNGV. In DNA, the CDR3 is TGTGCCAGCAGCTCCCTCGGGGACGGGGGAACCTCGACTAATGAAAAACTGTTTTTT. Protein product: CASSSLGDGGTSTNEKLFF.

This chain uses TRBV28 with TRBJ1-1, with a possible D match to TRBD1 (6 bases). V was cut by 5 bases and J by 3 bases, with 16 bases left in between. The CDR3 loop spans 15 amino acids. CDR1 is MDHEN, CDR2 SYDVKM, per germline. The chain's CDR3 is CASSKFDRKDTEAFF. CDR3 DNA sequence: TGTGCCAGCAGTAAATTCGACAGGAAGGACACTGAAGCTTTCTTT.

The J gene is TRBJ2-7, the V gene TRBV5-5; 9 positions agree with TRBD2. Germline V lookup: CDR1 SGHKS, CDR2 YYEKEE (reference sequence). Unmatched junction bases numbered 5, after V lost 4 bases and J lost 0 bases. This CDR3 is built from 15 residues. The CDR3 region is CASSAGTSLSYEQYF. The CDR3 nucleotides read TGTGCCAGCAGCGCCGGGACTAGCCTCTCCTACGAGCAGTACTTC.

The rearrangement joins TRBV6-5 to TRBJ2-1, with TRBD2 matching over 10 bases. There are 15 residues in the CDR3. Losses at the gene ends were 6 bases for V and 8 bases for J; bases not matched to a gene: 10. Per germline, CDR1 MNHEY and CDR2 SVGAGI. As DNA, the CDR3 is TGTGCCAGCAGACCCGGACTAGCGGACGAAGATGAGCAGTTCTTC. Its protein product is CASRPGLADEDEQFF.

This clone turned up a few times. The rearrangement links TRBV6-5 to TRBJ1-1; D may be TRBD1 (6 bases). This CDR3 region has 13 residues. Trimming pared 6 bases from V and 4 bases from J, leaving 12 bases between. CDR1 and CDR2 (germline): MNHEY, SVGAGI. The CDR3 sequence: CASRQQGFTEAFF. The CDR3 DNA is TGTGCCAGCAGACAACAGGGCTTCACTGAAGCTTTCTTT.

In DNA, the CDR3 is TGTGCCAGTAGTATACAAGCGGACAGGGGCTATGGCTACACCTTC. As protein: CASSIQADRGYGYTF. This chain uses TRBV19 with TRBJ1-2, with 9 bases fitting TRBD1. After removal of 2 bases from V and 4 bases from J, the junction contained 5 bases not matched to a gene. Per germline, CDR1 LNHDA and CDR2 SQIVND (reference sequence). CDR3 length: 15 residues.

V and J are TRBV28 and TRBJ2-7; 8 nucleotides match TRBD2. The CDR3 spans 15 residues. Per germline, CDR1 MDHEN and CDR2 SYDVKM. Unmatched junction bases numbered 7, after V lost 6 bases and J lost 0 bases. This chain's CDR3 is CASSSPSGSSYEQYF. The CDR3 DNA follows: TGTGCCAGCAGCTCCCCCAGCGGGAGCTCCTACGAGCAGTACTTC.

The CDR3 sequence is CASSPVAGNTGELFF. In DNA, the CDR3 is TGCGCCAGCAGCCCCGTGGCAGGGAACACCGGGGAGCTGTTTTTT. The V call is TRBV4-3, the J call TRBJ2-2; D is undetermined. Trimming stripped 4 bases from V and 1 base from J, with 10 bases between. The CDR3 totals 15 residues. The V gene's germline CDR1 is LGHNA and CDR2 YSLEER.

The rearrangement joins TRBV6-1 to TRBJ2-3; D unresolved. Trimming shortened V by 5 bases and J by 0 bases, and 9 bases separated the two germline ends. Germline lookup yields CDR1 MNHNS and CDR2 SASEGT. There are 14 residues in the CDR3. Here the CDR3 DNA reads TGTGCCAGCAGTTATACTGATAGCACAGATACGCAGTATTTT. Encoded protein: CASSYTDSTDTQYF.

The rearrangement uses TRBV19 and TRBJ1-4; TRBD1 matches at 9 bases. Germline CDR1 LNHDA, CDR2 SQIVND (reference sequence). CDR3 length: 18 amino acids. V trimming: 5 bases; J trimming: 7 bases; junction bases outside the gene matches: 17. The DNA of the CDR3 is TGTGCCAGTAGTGCCCGGAAGGGGACAGGGATGCTCGGTGAAAAACTGTTTTTT. It specifies CASSARKGTGMLGEKLFF.

The V and J genes are TRBV30 and TRBJ1-5; 7 bases are shared with TRBD1. Per the germline V gene, CDR1 is GTSNPN and CDR2 is SVGIG (reference sequence). V shed 3 bases and J 6 bases; nucleotides not matched to a gene: 8. The CDR3 covers 14 residues. CDR3 DNA sequence: TGTGCCTGGAGGTTGACAGGGCCGGGTCAGCCCCAGCATTTT. This codes for CAWRLTGPGQPQHF.

J is TRBJ1-1 and V is TRBV19; the D gene is possibly TRBD1 (5 bases). Germline assignment: CDR1 LNHDA and CDR2 SQIVND (reference sequence). V shed 0 bases and J shed 0 bases, with 14 bases lying between them. CDR3 length: 17 residues. CDR3 residues: CASSIDPIGALNTEAFF. The CDR3 DNA is TGTGCCAGTAGTATAGATCCGATAGGGGCCTTGAACACTGAAGCTTTCTTT.